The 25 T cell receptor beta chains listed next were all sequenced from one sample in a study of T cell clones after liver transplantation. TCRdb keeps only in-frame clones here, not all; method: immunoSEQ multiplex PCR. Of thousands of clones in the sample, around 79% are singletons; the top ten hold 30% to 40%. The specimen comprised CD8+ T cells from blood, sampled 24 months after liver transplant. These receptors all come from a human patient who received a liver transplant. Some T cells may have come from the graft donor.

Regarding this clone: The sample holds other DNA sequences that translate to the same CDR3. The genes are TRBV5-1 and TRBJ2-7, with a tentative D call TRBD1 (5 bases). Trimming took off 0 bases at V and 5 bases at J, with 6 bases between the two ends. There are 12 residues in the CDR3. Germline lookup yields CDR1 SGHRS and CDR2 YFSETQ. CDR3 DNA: TGCGCCAGCAGCTTGGTAGGGGACGAGCAGTACTTC. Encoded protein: CASSLVGDEQYF.

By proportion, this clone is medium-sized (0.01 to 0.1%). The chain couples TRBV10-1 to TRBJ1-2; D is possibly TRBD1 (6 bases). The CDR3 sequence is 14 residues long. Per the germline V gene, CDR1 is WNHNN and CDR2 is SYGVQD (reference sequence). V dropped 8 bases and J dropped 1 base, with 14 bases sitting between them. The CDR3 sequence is CASYLKTGNYGYTF. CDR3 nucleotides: TGCGCCAGCTATCTGAAGACAGGTAACTATGGCTACACCTTC.

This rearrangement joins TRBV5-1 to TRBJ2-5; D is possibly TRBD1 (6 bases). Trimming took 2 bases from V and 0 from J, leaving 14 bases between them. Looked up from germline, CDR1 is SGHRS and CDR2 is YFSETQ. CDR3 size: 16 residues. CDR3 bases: TGCGCCAGCAGCTTACCACAGGGCGGGTACCAAGAGACCCAGTACTTC. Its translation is CASSLPQGGYQETQYF.

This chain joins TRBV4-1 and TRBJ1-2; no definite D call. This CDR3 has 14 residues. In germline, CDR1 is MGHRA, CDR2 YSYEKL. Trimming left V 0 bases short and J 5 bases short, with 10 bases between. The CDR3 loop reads CASSQDSRGYGYTF. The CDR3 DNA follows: TGCGCCAGCAGCCAAGATTCTCGGGGATATGGCTACACCTTC.

CDR3 protein: CASSPGVYEQYF. The DNA for the CDR3 is TGTGCCAGCAGCCCGGGAGTCTACGAGCAGTACTTC. The rearrangement uses TRBV5-5 and TRBJ2-7, with D perhaps matching TRBD2 (6 bases). Germline CDR1 is SGHKS and CDR2 is YYEKEE (reference sequence). CDR3 length equals 12 residues. The germline V and J ends were trimmed by 4 bases and 3 bases, with 8 bases remaining between them. The whole variable domain, filled in from reference TRBV5-5 and TRBJ2-7, reads DAGVTQSPTHLIKTRGQQVTLRCSPISGHKSVSWYQQVLGQGPQFIFQYYEKEERGRGNFPDRFSARQFPNYSSELNVNALLLGDSALYLCASSPGVYEQYFGPGTRLTVT.

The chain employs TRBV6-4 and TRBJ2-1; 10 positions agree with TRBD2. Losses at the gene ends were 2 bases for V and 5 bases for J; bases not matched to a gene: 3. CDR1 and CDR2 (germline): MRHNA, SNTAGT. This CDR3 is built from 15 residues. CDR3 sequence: CASSDVAGGDNEQFF. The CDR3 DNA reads TGTGCCAGCAGTGACGTAGCGGGGGGTGACAATGAGCAGTTCTTC.

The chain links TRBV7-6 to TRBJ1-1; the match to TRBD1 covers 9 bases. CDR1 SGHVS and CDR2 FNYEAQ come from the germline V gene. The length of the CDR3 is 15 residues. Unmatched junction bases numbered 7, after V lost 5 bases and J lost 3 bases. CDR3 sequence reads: CASSPRDRDHTEAFF. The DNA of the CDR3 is TGTGCCAGCAGCCCCCGGGACAGGGATCACACTGAAGCTTTCTTT.

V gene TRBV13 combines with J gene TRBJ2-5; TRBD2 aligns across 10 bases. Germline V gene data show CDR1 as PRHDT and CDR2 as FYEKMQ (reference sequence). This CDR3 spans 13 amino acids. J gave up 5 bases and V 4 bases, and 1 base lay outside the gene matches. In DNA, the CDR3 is TGTGCCAGCAGCTCTAGCGGGGGTGAGACCCAGTACTTC. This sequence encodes CASSSSGGETQYF.

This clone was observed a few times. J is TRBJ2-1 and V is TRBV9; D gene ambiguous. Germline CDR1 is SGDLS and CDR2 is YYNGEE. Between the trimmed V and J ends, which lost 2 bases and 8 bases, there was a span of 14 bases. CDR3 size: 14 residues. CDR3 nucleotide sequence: TGTGCCAGCAGCGTCCCCCCGCGTGTCGATGAGCAGTTCTTC. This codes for CASSVPPRVDEQFF.

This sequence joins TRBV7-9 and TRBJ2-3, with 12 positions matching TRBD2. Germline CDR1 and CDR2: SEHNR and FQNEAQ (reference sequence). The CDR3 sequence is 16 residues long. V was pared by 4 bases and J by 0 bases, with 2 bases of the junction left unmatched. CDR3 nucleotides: TGTGCCAGCAGCTCTGGACTAGCGGGGAGCACAGATACGCAGTATTTT. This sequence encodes CASSSGLAGSTDTQYF.

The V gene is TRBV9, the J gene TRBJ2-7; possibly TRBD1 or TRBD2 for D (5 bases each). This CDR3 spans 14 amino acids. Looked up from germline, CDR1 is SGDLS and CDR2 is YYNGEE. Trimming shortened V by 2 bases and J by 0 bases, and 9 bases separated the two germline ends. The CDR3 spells CASSVGESSYEQYF. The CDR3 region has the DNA TGTGCCAGCAGCGTGGGGGAGAGCTCCTACGAGCAGTACTTC.

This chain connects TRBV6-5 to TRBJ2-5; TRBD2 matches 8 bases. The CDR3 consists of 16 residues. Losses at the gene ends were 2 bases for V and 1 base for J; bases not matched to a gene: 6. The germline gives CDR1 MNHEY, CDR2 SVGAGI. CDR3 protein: CASSYGAGGPQETQYF. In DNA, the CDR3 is TGTGCCAGCAGTTACGGTGCGGGAGGTCCCCAAGAGACCCAGTACTTC.

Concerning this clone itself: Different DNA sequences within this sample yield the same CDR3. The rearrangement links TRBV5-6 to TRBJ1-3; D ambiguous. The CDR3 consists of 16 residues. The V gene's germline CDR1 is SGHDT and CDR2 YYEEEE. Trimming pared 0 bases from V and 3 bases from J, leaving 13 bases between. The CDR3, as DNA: TGTGCCAGCAGCTTGGGTCAGGTCTTTTATGGAAACACCATATATTTT. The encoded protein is CASSLGQVFYGNTIYF.

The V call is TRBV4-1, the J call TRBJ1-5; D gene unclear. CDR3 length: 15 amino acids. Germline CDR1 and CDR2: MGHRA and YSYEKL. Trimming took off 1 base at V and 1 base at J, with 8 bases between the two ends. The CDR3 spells CASSQVIDSNQPQHF. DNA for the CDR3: TGCGCCAGCAGCCAAGTTATTGACAGCAATCAGCCCCAGCATTTT.

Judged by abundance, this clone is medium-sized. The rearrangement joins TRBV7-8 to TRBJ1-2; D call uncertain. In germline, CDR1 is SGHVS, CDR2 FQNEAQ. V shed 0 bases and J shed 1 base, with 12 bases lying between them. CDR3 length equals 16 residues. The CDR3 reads CASSLAVANYNYGYTF. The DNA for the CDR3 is TGTGCCAGCAGCTTAGCGGTAGCCAACTATAACTATGGCTACACCTTC.

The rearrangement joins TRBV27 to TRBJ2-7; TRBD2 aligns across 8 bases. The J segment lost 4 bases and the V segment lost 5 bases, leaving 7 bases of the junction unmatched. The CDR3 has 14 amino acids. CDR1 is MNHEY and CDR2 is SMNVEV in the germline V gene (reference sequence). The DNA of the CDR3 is TGTGCCAGCAGTCTAAGCGGGAGTTGGTACGAGCAGTACTTC. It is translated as CASSLSGSWYEQYF.

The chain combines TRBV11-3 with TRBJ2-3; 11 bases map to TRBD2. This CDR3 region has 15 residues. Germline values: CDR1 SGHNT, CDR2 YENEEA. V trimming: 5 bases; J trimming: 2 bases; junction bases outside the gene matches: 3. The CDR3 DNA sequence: TGTGCCAGCAGCGAACTAGCGGGGGCCACAGATACGCAGTATTTT. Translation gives CASSELAGATDTQYF. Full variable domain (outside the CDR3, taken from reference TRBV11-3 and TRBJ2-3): EAGVVQSPRYKIIEKKQPVAFWCNPISGHNTLYWYLQNLGQGPELLIRYENEEAVDDSQLPKDRFSAERLKGVDSTLKIQPAELGDSAVYLCASSELAGATDTQYFGPGTRLTVL.

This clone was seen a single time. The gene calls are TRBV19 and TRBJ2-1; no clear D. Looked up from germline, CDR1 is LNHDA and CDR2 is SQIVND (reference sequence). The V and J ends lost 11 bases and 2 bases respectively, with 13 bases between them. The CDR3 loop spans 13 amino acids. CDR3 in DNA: TGTGCCTCTGGGAAAGGGCCCTACAATGAGCAGTTCTTC. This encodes CASGKGPYNEQFF.

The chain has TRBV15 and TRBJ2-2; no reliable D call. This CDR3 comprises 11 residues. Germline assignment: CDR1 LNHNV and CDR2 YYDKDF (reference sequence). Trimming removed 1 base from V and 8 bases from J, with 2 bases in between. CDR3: CATSRVGELFF. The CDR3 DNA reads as TGTGCCACCAGCAGAGTGGGGGAGCTGTTTTTT.

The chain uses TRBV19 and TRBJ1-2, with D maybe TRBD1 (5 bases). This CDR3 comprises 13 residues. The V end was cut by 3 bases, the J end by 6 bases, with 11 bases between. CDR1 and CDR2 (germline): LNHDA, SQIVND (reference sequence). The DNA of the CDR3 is TGTGCCAGTAGTATGTGGCAGGGTCATGGCTACACCTTC. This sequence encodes CASSMWQGHGYTF.

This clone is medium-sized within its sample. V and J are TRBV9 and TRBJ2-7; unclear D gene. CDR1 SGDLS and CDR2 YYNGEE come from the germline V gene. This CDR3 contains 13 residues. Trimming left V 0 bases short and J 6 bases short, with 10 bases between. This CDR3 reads CASSVDIMSEQYF. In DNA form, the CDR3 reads TGTGCCAGCAGCGTAGATATCATGTCCGAGCAGTACTTC.

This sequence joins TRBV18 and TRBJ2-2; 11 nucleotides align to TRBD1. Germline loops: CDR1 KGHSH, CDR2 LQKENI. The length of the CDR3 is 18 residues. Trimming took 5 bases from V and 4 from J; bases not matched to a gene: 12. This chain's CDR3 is CASSAIRTGGDITGELFF. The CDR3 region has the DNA TGTGCCAGCTCAGCAATTAGGACAGGGGGCGATATCACCGGGGAGCTGTTTTTT.

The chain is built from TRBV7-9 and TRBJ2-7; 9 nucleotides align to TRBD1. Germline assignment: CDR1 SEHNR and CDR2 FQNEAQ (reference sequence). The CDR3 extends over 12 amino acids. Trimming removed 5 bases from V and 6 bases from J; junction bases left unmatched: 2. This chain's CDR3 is CASSRTGVEQYF. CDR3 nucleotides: TGTGCCAGCAGCAGGACAGGGGTCGAGCAGTACTTC.

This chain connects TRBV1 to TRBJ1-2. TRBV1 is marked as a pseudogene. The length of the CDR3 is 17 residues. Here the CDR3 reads CTSSEHTFRSVDYGYTF. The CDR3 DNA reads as TGCACCAGCAGTGAACACACGTTTCGGAGCGTCGACTATGGCTACACCTTC.

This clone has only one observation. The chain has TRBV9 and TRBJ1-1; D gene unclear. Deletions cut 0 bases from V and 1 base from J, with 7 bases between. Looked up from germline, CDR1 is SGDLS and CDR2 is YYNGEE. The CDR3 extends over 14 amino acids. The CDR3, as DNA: TGTGCCAGCAGCGTAGTTGATAAGAACACTGAAGCTTTCTTT. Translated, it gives CASSVVDKNTEAFF.